The text below deals with one T cell receptor (beta chain). Generated by immunoSEQ multiplex PCR, the TCRdb table keeps only in-frame clones and is missing some. The repertoire has some 640,000 clones, around 87% of them found once; the top ten carry 0.0094%. The sample belongs to a study of shared T cell receptors in the human thymus. Trimming cost V 3 bases and J 3 bases, with 10 bases left between them. The CDR3 has 14 amino acids. Per the germline V gene, CDR1 is SGHDT and CDR2 is YYEEEE. The data also belong to a second study, concerning human thymus T cells. That publication notes: Unrelated individuals reportedly shared highly overlapping thymic TCR repertoires.

The genes are TRBV5-6 and TRBJ2-1; D possibly corresponds to TRBD1 (6 bases). This TCR was sampled from a boy less than two years old with a congenital heart defect. Sequencing was carried out using thymocytes. CDR3 sequence: CASSSGQNYNEQFF. As DNA, the CDR3 is TGTGCCAGCAGCTCCGGACAGAACTACAATGAGCAGTTCTTC.